Listed here are 10 T cell receptor beta chains from one sample, sequenced in a study of blood T cells in healthy people across ages. Primers used in a second PCR of roughly 6 to 12 cycles were a sample-barcoded 5' primer and a J-beta primer mix. TCRdb re-derived calls from the 5' RACE reads in MiXCR, one entry per CDR3 protein. The sample has about 1.5 million distinct CDR3 sequences; under 55% are singletons. The source material was blood. The receptor set was obtained from a woman under 30 in good health.

This sequence joins TRBV25-1 and TRBJ2-4, with D maybe TRBD2 (6 bases). Germline V gene lookup returns CDR1 MGHDK and CDR2 SYGVNS. The V end was cut by 3 bases, the J end by 6 bases, with 18 bases between. This CDR3 comprises 16 residues. The CDR3 sequence: CASSDPIGTGGNIQYF. In DNA form, the CDR3 reads TGTGCCAGCAGTGACCCCATTGGAACCGGGGGAAACATTCAGTACTTC.

The gene calls are TRBV9 and TRBJ2-7, with a possible D match to TRBD2 (7 bases). Germline V CDR1 and CDR2: SGDLS, YYNGEE. CDR3 length: 13 amino acids. Trimming removed 3 bases from V and 5 bases from J, with 12 bases in between. Here the CDR3 DNA reads TGTGCCAGCAGCGGCTCGGGGGGCGACGAGCAGTACTTC. Residues: CASSGSGGDEQYF. Supplemented by reference TRBV9 and TRBJ2-7, the full variable domain reads DSGVTQTPKHLITATGQRVTLRCSPRSGDLSVYWYQQSLDQGLQFLIQYYNGEERAKGNILERFSAQQFPDLHSELNLSSLELGDSALYFCASSGSGGDEQYFGPGTRLTVT.

V and J are TRBV9 and TRBJ2-1; 14 nucleotides align to TRBD2. The CDR3 is 16 amino acids. Germline assignment: CDR1 SGDLS and CDR2 YYNGEE. V shed 1 base, J shed 10 bases, and the junction held 7 bases outside the gene matches. DNA for the CDR3: TGTGCCAGCAGCGTATCGACTAGCGGGGGGGCGAAGGAGCAGTTCTTC. It is translated as CASSVSTSGGAKEQFF.

This chain links TRBV2 with TRBJ1-4; D ambiguous. This CDR3 comprises 11 residues. V was trimmed by 6 bases and J by 10 bases, leaving 9 bases between them. Germline CDR1 reads SNHLY; CDR2 reads FYNNEI. The CDR3 reads CASSLNLKLFF. For the CDR3, the DNA is TGTGCCAGCAGCCTTAACCTAAAACTGTTTTTT. Drawing the rest from reference TRBV2 and TRBJ1-4, the complete variable domain is EPEVTQTPSHQVTQMGQEVILRCVPISNHLYFYWYRQILGQKVEFLVSFYNNEISEKSEIFDDQFSVERPDGSNFTLKIRSTKLEDSAMYFCASSLNLKLFFGSGTQLSVL.

The CDR3 sequence: CASSLSPYSPLHF. CDR3 DNA sequence: TGTGCCAGCAGCTTAAGTCCGTATTCACCCCTCCACTTT. The chain joins TRBV7-8 to TRBJ1-6; D is undetermined. Trimming stripped 2 bases from V and 8 bases from J, with 7 bases between. There are 13 residues in the CDR3. Germline lookup yields CDR1 SGHVS and CDR2 FQNEAQ.

The sample holds a few counts of this clonotype. V and J are TRBV2 and TRBJ2-7; the D is unclear. Looked up from germline, CDR1 is SNHLY and CDR2 is FYNNEI. The CDR3 has 12 amino acids. Trimming removed 4 bases from V and 4 bases from J, with 8 bases in between. Here the CDR3 DNA reads TGTGCCAGCAGTGGGGTAGGGTACGAGCAGTACTTC. Its translation: CASSGVGYEQYF.

The CDR3 is CASSLGANMNTEAFF. The CDR3 DNA reads as TGTGCCAGCAGCTTAGGGGCAAATATGAACACTGAAGCTTTCTTT. The chain carries TRBV7-8 and TRBJ1-1; no clear D. The V gene's germline CDR1 is SGHVS and CDR2 FQNEAQ. Between the trimmed V and J ends, which lost 1 base and 0 bases, there was a span of 9 bases. This CDR3 has 15 amino acids.

The chain uses TRBV7-9 and TRBJ1-5, with D possibly being TRBD1 (5 bases). The CDR3 sequence is 17 residues long. Trimming shortened V by 5 bases and J by 1 base, and 18 bases separated the two germline ends. Germline loops: CDR1 SEHNR, CDR2 FQNEAQ (reference sequence). The CDR3 region is CASSPAQGSLSNQPQHF. Written as DNA, the CDR3 is TGTGCCAGCAGCCCCGCCCAGGGAAGTTTGAGCAATCAGCCCCAGCATTTT.

The chain has TRBV5-5 and TRBJ1-1; no reliable D call. The CDR3 covers 13 residues. In germline, CDR1 is SGHKS, CDR2 YYEKEE (reference sequence). Trimming left V 2 bases short and J 6 bases short, with 11 bases between. Here the CDR3 DNA reads TGTGCCAGCAGCTTTAGCGCGGGAGCTGAAGCTTTCTTT. Its translation is CASSFSAGAEAFF.

The chain joins TRBV10-3 to TRBJ2-7; 10 nucleotides agree with TRBD1. This CDR3 comprises 14 residues. From germline, CDR1 is ENHRY and CDR2 SYGVKD. The J segment lost 5 bases and the V segment lost 7 bases, leaving 8 bases of the junction unmatched. CDR3 sequence: CAIIPGTGVDEQYF. CDR3 coding DNA: TGTGCCATCATCCCCGGGACAGGGGTCGACGAGCAGTACTTC.